This TCR beta chain came from a study of early T cells in non-severe SARS-CoV-2 infection. Study as a whole: Sequencing used unsorted whole-blood bulk RNA, so chains lack pairing. Whole-study results and caveats: Private and CD4 specificities were missed by VDJdb matching, skewed to anti-spike CD8.

Individual cDNA molecules each received unique molecular identifiers attached to them. TCRdb analysed the 5' RACE reads with MiXCR anew, one entry per CDR3 protein. The sample yields more than 50,000 distinct CDR3 sequences, 15% seen once. This clonotype came up many times. Its matching antigen is unknown. Germline V gene sequence: CDR1 PRHDT, CDR2 FYEKMQ (reference sequence). V was pared by 4 bases and J by 0 bases, with 3 bases of the junction left unmatched. This CDR3 has 15 residues. The input for sequencing was whole blood, taken at baseline. This TCR was sampled from an adult who was a healthcare worker with PCR-confirmed SARS-CoV-2 infection or an uninfected control (not recorded which). The rearrangement links TRBV13 to TRBJ2-1; 7 bases are shared with TRBD2. CDR3 residues: CASSYGGSSYNEQFF. The CDR3, as DNA: TGTGCCAGCAGCTACGGGGGGAGCTCCTACAATGAGCAGTTCTTC.